A selection of T cell receptor beta chains follows, all from one sample in a study of beta chain features in type 1 diabetes. Sequencing was performed with immunoSEQ multiplex PCR; in TCRdb, only in-frame clones are kept and a portion is missing. The sample holds some 350,000 clones, 9.5% to 10% seen once. The sequenced sample was central memory CD4+ T cells from blood. These receptors were collected from a man aged 30 to 45 with type 1 diabetes. The CDR3 runs from the conserved cysteine through the conserved F or W. D genes are given only for firm matches. Clone size is given for some rows only: seen once, a few or many times, or a class if the clone is expanded.

j_call,d_call,clone_size,v_call,cdr3_nt,cdr3_aa
TRBJ2-1,TRBD2,many,TRBV7-3,TGTGCCAGCAGCTTAGGGCTAGCGGGGGGATACAATGAGCAGTTCTTC,CASSLGLAGGYNEQFF
TRBJ2-3,-,-,TRBV9,TGTGCCAGCAGGCCTACTAGCAGACAATCGAAGTCTGGCACAGATACGCAGTATTTT,CASRPTSRQSKSGTDTQYF
TRBJ2-3,TRBD2,-,TRBV9,TGTGCCAGCAGCGAGGGACAGACTAGCGGGAGTCAAACGCAGTATTTT,CASSEGQTSGSQTQYF
TRBJ1-2,TRBD1,few,TRBV9,TGTGCCAGCAGCGTAGGGCCGGGACAGGGGGCGAACTATGGCTACACCTTC,CASSVGPGQGANYGYTF
TRBJ1-2,TRBD1,-,TRBV9,TGTGCCAGCAGCCCCCGGCAGGGGGTTGGCTATGGCTACACCTTC,CASSPRQGVGYGYTF
TRBJ1-5,-,-,TRBV2,TGTGCCAGCAGGCCTTTTAGGGGGGCACAGCAGCCCCAGCATTTT,CASRPFRGAQQPQHF
TRBJ1-1,-,few,TRBV6-1,TGTGCCAGCAGTCGACAGACCAGTAACACTGAAGCTTTCTTT,CASSRQTSNTEAFF
TRBJ2-3,-,few,TRBV7-9,TGTGCCAGCAGCTTACAGGGTACCCCAGATACGCAGTATTTT,CASSLQGTPDTQYF
TRBJ1-1,-,-,TRBV19,TGTGCCAGTAGTATTACGAAAATGAACACTGAAGCTTTCTTT,CASSITKMNTEAFF
TRBJ2-7,TRBD1,-,TRBV28,TGTGCCAGCAGGGCGACAGGGGGACCCTACGAGCAGTACTTC,CASRATGGPYEQYF
TRBJ1-2,-,few,TRBV6-5,TGTGCCAGCCGGGGCCAGTCCAACTATGGCTACACCTTC,CASRGQSNYGYTF
TRBJ2-3,-,few,TRBV21-1,TGTGCCAGCAGCCCGATAGGGAGCGGGATAAGCACAGATACGCAGTATTTT,CASSPIGSGISTDTQYF
TRBJ2-7,-,few,TRBV7-2,TGTGCCAGCAGCTTTGGTAGACGGGAAAGCTCCTACGAGCAGTACTTC,CASSFGRRESSYEQYF
TRBJ2-3,TRBD1,-,TRBV7-3,TGTGCCAGCACCGCCACAGGGGCGCCGGGAGATACGCAGTATTTT,CASTATGAPGDTQYF
TRBJ2-5,-,-,TRBV7-3,TGTGCCAGCAGCTTAAGCGGGACCCAAGAGACCCAGTACTTC,CASSLSGTQETQYF
TRBJ2-5,-,few,TRBV27,TGTGCCAGCAGTCGTTCCGGGGGTGGGACCCAGTACTTC,CASSRSGGGTQYF
TRBJ2-1,-,-,TRBV7-8,TGTGCCAGCAGCCTTAGCGGACTTTCCTACAATGAGCAGTTCTTC,CASSLSGLSYNEQFF
TRBJ1-5,-,-,TRBV30,TGTGCCTGGAGTGAGTCAGGGTTCCAGCCCCAGCATTTT,CAWSESGFQPQHF
TRBJ1-1,-,few,TRBV28,TGTGCCAGCAGTCCCATCCTATCCGAAGCTTTCTTT,CASSPILSEAFF
TRBJ2-2,TRBD2,-,TRBV19,TGTGCCAGTAGTATAGAAGGACTAGCTTATTCCGGGGAGCTGTTTTTT,CASSIEGLAYSGELFF
TRBJ2-3,TRBD1,few,TRBV2,TGTGCCAGCAGCGGACAGGGGGCAACAGATACGCAGTATTTT,CASSGQGATDTQYF
TRBJ2-5,-,few,TRBV7-2,TGTGCCAGCAGCCGGCTTACAGCAGAGACCCAGTACTTC,CASSRLTAETQYF
TRBJ2-2,-,few,TRBV11-2,TGTGCCAGCAGCGGGGGGAGGACTTCGAACACCGGGGAGCTGTTTTTT,CASSGGRTSNTGELFF
TRBJ2-1,TRBD2,few,TRBV5-4,TGTGCCAGCAGCTTTGCGGGACTAGCGGGAGCTTACAATGAGCAGTTCTTC,CASSFAGLAGAYNEQFF
TRBJ2-7,TRBD2,few,TRBV4-1,TGCGCCAGCAGCCAAGGCAGCGGGAGGGCGATGCGGCCTTACGAGCAGTACTTC,CASSQGSGRAMRPYEQYF
TRBJ2-1,TRBD1,-,TRBV7-9,TGTGCCAGCAGCTTAGCCACCGGGACAGGTACCTACAATGAGCAGTTCTTC,CASSLATGTGTYNEQFF
TRBJ2-7,-,few,TRBV5-1,TGCGCCAGCAGCTTGGCCCAAAATTCCGGTTACGAGCAGTACTTC,CASSLAQNSGYEQYF
TRBJ2-1,TRBD1,few,TRBV4-1,TGCGCCAGCAGCCCGGGACAGGGGGTTGGTGAGCAGTTCTTC,CASSPGQGVGEQFF
TRBJ1-4,TRBD1,-,TRBV5-1,TGCGCCAGCACCCCAGCGGTGGGACAGGGGGCGCAAAAACTGTTTTTT,CASTPAVGQGAQKLFF
TRBJ1-4,-,few,TRBV30,TGTGCCTGGCACCCAGCGGGGGGTGAAAAACTGTTTTTT,CAWHPAGGEKLFF
TRBJ1-2,-,-,TRBV6-6,TGTGCCAGCAGTTACTCTACAGGTCTCTATGGCTACACCTTC,CASSYSTGLYGYTF
TRBJ2-3,TRBD2,-,TRBV2,TGTGCCAGCCGGGTGAGGACTAGCGGGTTCGCAGATACGCAGTATTTT,CASRVRTSGFADTQYF
TRBJ2-5,TRBD2,many,TRBV7-9,TGTGCCAGCAGCTTACTGATGGGAGGGACCCAAGAGACCCAGTACTTC,CASSLLMGGTQETQYF
TRBJ2-5,-,many,TRBV5-4,TGTGCCAGCAGCCCGTGGACTACACAAGAGACCCAGTACTTC,CASSPWTTQETQYF
TRBJ2-1,TRBD2,few,TRBV25-1,TGTGCCAGCAGTGACCTTGGCGGGAGTCTCGTGAATGAGCAGTTCTTC,CASSDLGGSLVNEQFF
TRBJ2-3,-,few,TRBV6-5,TGTGCCAGCAGTTACCTGCCCCGCACAGATACGCAGTATTTT,CASSYLPRTDTQYF
TRBJ2-1,TRBD2,-,TRBV19,TGTGCCAGTAGTATAGCCGGGACTAGCGGCTACAATGAGCAGTTCTTC,CASSIAGTSGYNEQFF
TRBJ2-3,-,few,TRBV5-4,TGTGCCAGCAGCTTGGATTCGGGCAACACAGATACGCAGTATTTT,CASSLDSGNTDTQYF
TRBJ2-7,-,-,TRBV4-1,TGCGCCAGCAGCCAAAACCGACAGGACTACGAGCAGTACTTC,CASSQNRQDYEQYF
TRBJ2-1,TRBD2,-,TRBV29-1,TGCAGCGTTGAACGACTAGCGGGGGGAAGGGAGCAGTTCTTC,CSVERLAGGREQFF
TRBJ2-2,-,few,TRBV6-5,TGTGCCAGCAGGATGCACACCGGGGAGCTGTTTTTT,CASRMHTGELFF
TRBJ2-3,-,many,TRBV28,TGTGCCAGCAGTTTAGGGGGGAGCACAGATACGCAGTATTTT,CASSLGGSTDTQYF
TRBJ2-6,-,-,TRBV16,TGTGCCAGCAGCCAATGGAACACCAGGGCCTTATATTCTGGGGCCAACGTCCTGACTTTC,CASSQWNTRALYSGANVLTF
TRBJ2-3,-,-,TRBV5-6,TGTGCCAGCAGCTTGCGGGAGAGCACAGATACGCAGTATTTT,CASSLRESTDTQYF
TRBJ2-3,-,many,TRBV5-4,TGTGCCAGCAGCTTGGGCGGGGCTAGCACAGATACGCAGTATTTT,CASSLGGASTDTQYF
TRBJ2-1,-,many,TRBV9,TGTGCCAGCAGCGTAGGGGATTCCTACAATGAGCAGTTCTTC,CASSVGDSYNEQFF
TRBJ2-7,-,many,TRBV28,TGTGCCAGCATCCGGGGAGGGGGCCTTTCCGAGCAGTACTTC,CASIRGGGLSEQYF